This T cell receptor (beta chain) was identified during a study of response to subunit inactivated influenza vaccine (dated by TCRdb to 2016 to 2019). Regarding the complete study: To follow how T cells responded to a trivalent subunit inactivated influenza vaccine, the researchers relied on deep quantitative profiling of the T cell receptor repertoire.

Library prep was done by RT-PCR. These reads were obtained on an Illumina HiSeq 2500. The public reads were quality trimmed at Q25 with fastp and then assembled into clones with MiXCR by TCRdb, keeping productive beta chains. Every CDR3 protein is listed once, alongside the most common genes and DNA of its rows. The sample records hundreds of thousands of distinct CDR3 sequences, approximately 17% of which are singletons. Under 13% of the sample is held by the ten biggest clonotypes. This clonotype was seen more than once but under ten times. Its antigen is currently not known. Within one base of it there is no much larger clone, and no base qualities were kept. On the study overall, not on this receptor specifically: The authors suggested that each seasonal influenza vaccination may recruit only a limited number of new T cells.

This TCR derives from a man aged 50-60 years who received an inactivated influenza vaccine. Donor details come from another sample of the same person, matched by shared clones. The source material was PBMCs from blood, sampled about 5 days after vaccination.

The nucleotides read TGCGCCAGCAGCTTGGCTGATCCAGGAACCGGGGAGCTGTTTTTT. This sequence encodes CASSLADPGTGELFF. The V and J segments used are TRBV5-1 and TRBJ2-2; there is no confident call for the D gene. The CDR3 contains 15 residues, cysteine and phenylalanine counted. Only CDR3 DNA remains: 45 bases, in frame from the first base. Looking up the germline V gene yields CDR1 SGHRS and CDR2 YFSETQ. The V end loses 0 bases and the J end loses 5 bases, and a stretch of 11 bases separates them.